Listed below are T cell receptor beta chains from one sample, sequenced in a study of blood T cell repertoires in COVID-19. Clones were read by immunoSEQ multiplex PCR, and TCRdb kept only the in-frame ones, dropping some. Of 45,000 to 65,000 clones in the sample, about 77% are singletons; the top ten hold 40% to 45%. Source material: peripheral blood. The source is a man in his 70s with active or convalescent COVID-19. Each CDR3 is given with its conserved first and last residue. The D gene is left open where the match is weak. For some rows the clone size is stated as once, few or many, or as a class when expanded; others skip it.

d_call	clone_size	v_call	j_call	cdr3_nt	cdr3_aa
TRBD2	.	TRBV5-1	TRBJ2-1	TGCGCCAGCAGCCGGTTGGGGACTAGCGGGGGCGATGAGCAGTTCTTC	CASSRLGTSGGDEQFF
.	.	TRBV19	TRBJ1-1	TGTGCCAGTAGTATAGCCAGGGGACACACTGAAGCTTTCTTT	CASSIARGHTEAFF
TRBD1	.	TRBV2	TRBJ1-4	TGTGCCAGCAGTGCGGGACAGGGGAATGAAAAACTGTTTTTT	CASSAGQGNEKLFF
.	.	TRBV12-3/TRBV12-4	TRBJ1-6	TGTGCCAGCAGGACCACGGCGGGTTCACCCCTCCACTTT	CASRTTAGSPLHF
TRBD1	few	TRBV19	TRBJ1-4	TGTGCCAGTGGGACAGGGTTTGAAAAACTGTTTTTT	CASGTGFEKLFF
.	.	TRBV19	TRBJ1-1	TGTGCCAGTAGTATAGGCGGGGGCGGGCCTGAAGCTTTCTTT	CASSIGGGGPEAFF
TRBD1	.	TRBV28	TRBJ1-2	TGTGCCAGCATATCGTACCCACAGGGGGCTCGGGGCTACACCTTC	CASISYPQGARGYTF
.	.	TRBV19	TRBJ2-3	TGTGCCAGTAGTATCGCCCCCAGGGTTGAAGATACGCAGTATTTT	CASSIAPRVEDTQYF
.	once	TRBV4-2	TRBJ2-7	TGTGCCAGCAGCCAAGGGGGGCAGGGACCCTACGAGCAGTACTTC	CASSQGGQGPYEQYF
.	.	TRBV12-5	TRBJ2-2	TGTGCTAGTGGTCGGGGAGGGGGCACCGGGGAGCTGTTTTTT	CASGRGGGTGELFF
.	.	TRBV5-1	TRBJ2-7	TGCGCCAGCAGCTTGACAGGTTTAGCCTACGAGCAGTACTTC	CASSLTGLAYEQYF
.	.	TRBV11-2	TRBJ1-1	TGTGCCAGCAGCTTAGTGCGGGGGGCGAACACTGAAGCTTTCTTT	CASSLVRGANTEAFF
.	.	TRBV19	TRBJ1-2	TGTGCCAGTAGTATAGTCTCGCAGGGTCTAGACTATGGCTACACCTTC	CASSIVSQGLDYGYTF
.	.	TRBV19	TRBJ2-5	TGTGCCAGTAGTGCGCAAGAGACCCAGTACTTC	CASSAQETQYF
.	.	TRBV5-6	TRBJ1-1	TGTGCCAGCAGCTTTTTAGGGGGCACTGAAGCTTTCTTT	CASSFLGGTEAFF
.	once	TRBV2	TRBJ1-1	TGTGCCAGCAGTGAAAGGGCCCGGGGGACTGAAGCTTTCTTT	CASSERARGTEAFF
TRBD1	.	TRBV19	TRBJ1-5	TGTGCCAGTAGTACGCAGGGACAGGGGAGGAATCAGCCCCAGCATTTT	CASSTQGQGRNQPQHF
.	.	TRBV11-3	TRBJ1-6	TGTGCCAGCAGCTTAGGAGTCGGGGGTTCACCCCTCCACTTT	CASSLGVGGSPLHF
.	large	TRBV24-1	TRBJ2-6	TGTGCCACCAGTGATTTGCTTCTATCTGGGGCCAACGTCCTGACTTTC	CATSDLLLSGANVLTF
TRBD2	.	TRBV19	TRBJ2-7	TGTGCCAGTAGACGTGGGACTAGCGGGAGGGCTGACGACGAGCAGTACTTC	CASRRGTSGRADDEQYF
TRBD1	.	TRBV29-1	TRBJ2-5	TGCAGCGGCAGACAGGGATCTCAAGAGACCCAGTACTTC	CSGRQGSQETQYF
TRBD1	.	TRBV6-5	TRBJ2-7	TGTGCCAGCAGGGGACAGATAGACGCGTACGAGCAGTACTTC	CASRGQIDAYEQYF
TRBD2	.	TRBV24-1	TRBJ2-1	TGTGCCACCGAAACTAGCGGTACCTACAATGAGCAGTTCTTC	CATETSGTYNEQFF
.	.	TRBV12-3/TRBV12-4	TRBJ2-2	TGTGCCAGCAGTTTTGTAGACACCGGGGAGCTGTTTTTT	CASSFVDTGELFF
TRBD1	.	TRBV24-1	TRBJ1-2	TGTGCCACCAGTGACCCGGGACAGCCCTATGGCTACACCTTC	CATSDPGQPYGYTF
.	.	TRBV30	TRBJ2-7	TGTGCCTGGAGTGTACGAGAGATTAGCGAGCAGTACTTC	CAWSVREISEQYF
TRBD2	.	TRBV5-1	TRBJ2-2	TGCGCCAGCAGCCGGGGGGACTCGAGGAACACCGGGGAGCTGTTTTTT	CASSRGDSRNTGELFF
.	.	TRBV6-2/TRBV6-3	TRBJ1-5	TGTGCCAGCAGTTTCAGGGAAAGCTTACATTTT	CASSFRESLHF
.	.	TRBV10-3	TRBJ2-2	TGTGCCATCAGTAAACTTCCGGGACAGAACACCGGGGAGCTGTTTTTT	CAISKLPGQNTGELFF